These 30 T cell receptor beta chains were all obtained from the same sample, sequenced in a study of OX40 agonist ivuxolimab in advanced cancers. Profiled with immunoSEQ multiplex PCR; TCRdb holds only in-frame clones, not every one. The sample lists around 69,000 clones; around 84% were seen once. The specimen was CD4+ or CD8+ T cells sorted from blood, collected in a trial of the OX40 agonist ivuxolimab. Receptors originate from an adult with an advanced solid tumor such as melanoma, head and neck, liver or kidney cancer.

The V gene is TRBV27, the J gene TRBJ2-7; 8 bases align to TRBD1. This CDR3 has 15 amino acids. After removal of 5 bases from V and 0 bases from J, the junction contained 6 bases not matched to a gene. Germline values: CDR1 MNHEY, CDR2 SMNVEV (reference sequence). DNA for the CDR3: TGTGCCAGCAGTCCCGCAGGGGGCCTCTCCTACGAGCAGTACTTC. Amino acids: CASSPAGGLSYEQYF.

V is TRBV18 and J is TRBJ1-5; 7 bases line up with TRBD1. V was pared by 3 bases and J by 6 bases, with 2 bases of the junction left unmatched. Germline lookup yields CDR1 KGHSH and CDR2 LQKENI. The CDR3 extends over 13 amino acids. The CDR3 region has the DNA TGTGCCAGCTCACCGACAGGGACTCAGCCCCAGCATTTT. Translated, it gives CASSPTGTQPQHF.

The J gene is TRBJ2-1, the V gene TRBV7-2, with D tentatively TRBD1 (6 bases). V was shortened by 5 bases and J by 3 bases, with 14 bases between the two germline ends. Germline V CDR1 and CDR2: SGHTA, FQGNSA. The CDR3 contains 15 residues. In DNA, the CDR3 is TGTGCCAGCAGCCCCCGCGGACAGAACTACAATGAGCAGTTCTTC. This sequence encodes CASSPRGQNYNEQFF.

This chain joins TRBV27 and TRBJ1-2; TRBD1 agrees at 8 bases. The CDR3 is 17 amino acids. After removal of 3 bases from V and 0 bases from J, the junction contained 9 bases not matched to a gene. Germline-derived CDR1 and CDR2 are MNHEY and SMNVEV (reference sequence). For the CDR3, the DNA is TGTGCCAGCAGTTTCAGCCGGGACAGGAAGACTAACTATGGCTACACCTTC. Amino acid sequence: CASSFSRDRKTNYGYTF.

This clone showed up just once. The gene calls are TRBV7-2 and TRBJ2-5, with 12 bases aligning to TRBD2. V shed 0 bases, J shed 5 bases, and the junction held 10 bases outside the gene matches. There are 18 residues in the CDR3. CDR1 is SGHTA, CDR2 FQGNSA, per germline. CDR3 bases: TGTGCCAGCAGCTTAGCCCCGGCTAGCGGGGGGGCCGGGGAGACCCAGTACTTC. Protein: CASSLAPASGGAGETQYF.

The CDR3, as DNA: TGTGCCAGCAGTTCGCGGGACATATCATACAATGAGCAGTTCTTC. Its protein product is CASSSRDISYNEQFF. The chain has TRBV6-5 and TRBJ2-1; the D call may be TRBD1 or TRBD2 (6 bases each). Between the trimmed V and J ends, which lost 4 bases and 4 bases, there was a span of 14 bases. The CDR3 length is 15 residues. Germline values: CDR1 MNHEY, CDR2 SVGAGI.

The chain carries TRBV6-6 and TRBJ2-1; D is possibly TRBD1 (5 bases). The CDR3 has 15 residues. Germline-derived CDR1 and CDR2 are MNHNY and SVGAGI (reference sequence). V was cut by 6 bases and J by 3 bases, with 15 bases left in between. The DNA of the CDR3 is TGTGCCAGCAGCACGACAGTTAGAGTCTACAATGAGCAGTTCTTC. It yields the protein CASSTTVRVYNEQFF.

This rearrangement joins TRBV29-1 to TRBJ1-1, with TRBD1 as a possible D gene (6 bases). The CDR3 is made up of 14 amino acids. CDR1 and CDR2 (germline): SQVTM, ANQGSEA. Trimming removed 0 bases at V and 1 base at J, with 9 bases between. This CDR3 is CSVEEAGANTEAFF. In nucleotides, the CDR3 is TGCAGCGTTGAAGAAGCGGGGGCGAACACTGAAGCTTTCTTT.

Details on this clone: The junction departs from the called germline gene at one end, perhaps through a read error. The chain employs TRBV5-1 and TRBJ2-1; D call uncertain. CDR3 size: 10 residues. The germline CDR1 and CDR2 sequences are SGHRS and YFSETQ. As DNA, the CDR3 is TGCGCCAGCACAAAACATGTCAAGATCTTC. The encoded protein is CASTKHVKIF.

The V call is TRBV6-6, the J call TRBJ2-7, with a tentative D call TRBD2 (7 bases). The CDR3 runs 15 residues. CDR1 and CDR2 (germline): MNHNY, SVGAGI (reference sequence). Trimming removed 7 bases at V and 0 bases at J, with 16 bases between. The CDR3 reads CASKRGGAGSYEQYV. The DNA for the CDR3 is TGTGCCAGCAAGAGGGGGGGGGCAGGCTCCTACGAGCAGTACGTC.

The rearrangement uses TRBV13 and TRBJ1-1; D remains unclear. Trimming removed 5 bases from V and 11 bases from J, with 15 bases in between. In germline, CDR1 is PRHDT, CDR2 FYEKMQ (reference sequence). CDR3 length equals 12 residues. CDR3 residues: CASSLGRGGAFF. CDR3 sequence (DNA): TGTGCCAGCAGCCTCGGGCGTGGTGGGGCTTTCTTT.

CDR3 in DNA: TGTGCCAGCAGCTCCCCGGGACAGGGGAATGAAAAACTGTTTTTT. It encodes CASSSPGQGNEKLFF. V and J are TRBV7-2 and TRBJ1-4, with 10 bases identical to TRBD1. J gave up 5 bases and V 4 bases, and 4 bases lay outside the gene matches. The CDR3 extends over 15 amino acids. Germline V lookup: CDR1 SGHTA, CDR2 FQGNSA.

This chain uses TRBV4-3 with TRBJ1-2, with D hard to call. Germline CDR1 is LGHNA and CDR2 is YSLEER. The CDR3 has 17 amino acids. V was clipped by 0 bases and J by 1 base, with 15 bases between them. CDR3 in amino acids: CASSQDRRGIVNYGYTF. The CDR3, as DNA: TGCGCCAGCAGCCAAGATCGGCGGGGAATAGTTAACTATGGCTACACCTTC.

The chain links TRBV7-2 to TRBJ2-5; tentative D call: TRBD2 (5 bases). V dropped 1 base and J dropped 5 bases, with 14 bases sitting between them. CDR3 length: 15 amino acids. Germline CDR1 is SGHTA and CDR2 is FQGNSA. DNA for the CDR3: TGTGCCAGCAGCTTAGATCGGGGTGGCGGGGAGACCCAGTACTTC. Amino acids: CASSLDRGGGETQYF.

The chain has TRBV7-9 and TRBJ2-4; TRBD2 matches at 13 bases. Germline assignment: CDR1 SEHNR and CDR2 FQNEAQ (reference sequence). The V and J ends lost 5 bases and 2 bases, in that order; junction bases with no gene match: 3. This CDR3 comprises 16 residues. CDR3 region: CASSRLAGGTKNIQYF. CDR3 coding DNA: TGTGCCAGCAGCCGACTAGCGGGGGGTACCAAAAACATTCAGTACTTC.

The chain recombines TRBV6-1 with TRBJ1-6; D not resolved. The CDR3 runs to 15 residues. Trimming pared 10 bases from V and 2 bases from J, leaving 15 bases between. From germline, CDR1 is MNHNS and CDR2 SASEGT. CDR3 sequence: CAIIDGQTYNSPLHF. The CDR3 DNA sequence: TGTGCCATTATTGACGGGCAGACCTATAATTCACCCCTCCACTTT.

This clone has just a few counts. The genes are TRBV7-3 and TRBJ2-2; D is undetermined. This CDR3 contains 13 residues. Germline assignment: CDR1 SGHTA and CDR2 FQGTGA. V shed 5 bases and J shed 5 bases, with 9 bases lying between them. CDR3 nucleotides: TGTGCCAGCAGCCTGGTTTCGACCGGGGAGCTGTTTTTT. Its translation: CASSLVSTGELFF.

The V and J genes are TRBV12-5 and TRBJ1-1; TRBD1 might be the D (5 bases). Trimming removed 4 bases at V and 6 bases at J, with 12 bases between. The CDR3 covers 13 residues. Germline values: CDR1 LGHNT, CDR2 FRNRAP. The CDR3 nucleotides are TGTGCTAGTGGTTCGTCAGGGTATGCTGAAGCTTTCTTT. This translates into CASGSSGYAEAFF.

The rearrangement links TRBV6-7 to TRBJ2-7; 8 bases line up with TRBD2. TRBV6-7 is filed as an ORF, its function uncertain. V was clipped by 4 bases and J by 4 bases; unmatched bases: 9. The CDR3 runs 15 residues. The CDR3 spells CASSFTGTRDYEQYV. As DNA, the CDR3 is TGTGCCAGCAGTTTCACCGGGACTAGAGATTACGAGCAGTACGTC.

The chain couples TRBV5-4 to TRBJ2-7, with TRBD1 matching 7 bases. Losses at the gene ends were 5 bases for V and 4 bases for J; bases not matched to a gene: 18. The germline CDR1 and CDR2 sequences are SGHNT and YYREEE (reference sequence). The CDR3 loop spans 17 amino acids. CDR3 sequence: CASSSGQAGQTGYEQYF. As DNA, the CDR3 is TGTGCCAGCAGTTCCGGACAGGCCGGACAAACTGGGTACGAGCAGTACTTC. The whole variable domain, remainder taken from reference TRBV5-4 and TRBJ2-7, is ETGVTQSPTHLIKTRGQQVTLRCSSQSGHNTVSWYQQALGQGPQFIFQYYREEENGRGNFPPRFSGLQFPNYSSELNVNALELDDSALYLCASSSGQAGQTGYEQYFGPGTRLTVT.

The CDR3, as DNA: TGTGCCAGCAGGTTTCATGAGCAGTTCTTC. Its translation is CASRFHEQFF. This chain uses TRBV6-5 with TRBJ2-1; D gene unclear. Germline assignment: CDR1 MNHEY and CDR2 SVGAGI. The CDR3 contains 10 residues. V lost 6 bases and J lost 8, with 5 bases in between.

The CDR3: CASSLARGAATDTQYF. The CDR3 DNA reads TGTGCCAGCAGCTTAGCTCGGGGGGCCGCCACAGATACGCAGTATTTT. This chain joins TRBV5-6 and TRBJ2-3, with D maybe TRBD2 (7 bases). Germline V CDR1 and CDR2: SGHDT, YYEEEE. Deletions cut 2 bases from V and 2 bases from J, with 15 bases between. The CDR3 spans 16 residues.

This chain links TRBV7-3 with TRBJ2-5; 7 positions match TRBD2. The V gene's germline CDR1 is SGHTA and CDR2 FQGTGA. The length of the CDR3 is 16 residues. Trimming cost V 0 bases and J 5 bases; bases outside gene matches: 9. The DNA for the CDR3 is TGTGCCAGCAGCTTAACGGGGGAGGGTCCAGCGGAGACCCAGTACTTC. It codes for CASSLTGEGPAETQYF.

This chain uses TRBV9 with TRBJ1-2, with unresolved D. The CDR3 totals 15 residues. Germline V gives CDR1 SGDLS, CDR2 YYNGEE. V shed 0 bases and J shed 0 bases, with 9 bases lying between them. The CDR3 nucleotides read TGTGCCAGCAGCGTAGGGCCGTTAGCTAACTATGGCTACACCTTC. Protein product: CASSVGPLANYGYTF.

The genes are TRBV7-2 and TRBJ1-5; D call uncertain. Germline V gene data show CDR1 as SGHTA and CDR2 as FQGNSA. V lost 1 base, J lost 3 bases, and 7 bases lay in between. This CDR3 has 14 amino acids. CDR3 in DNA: TGTGCCAGCAGCTTAGGCGGGGTCAATCAGCCCCAGCATTTT. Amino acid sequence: CASSLGGVNQPQHF.

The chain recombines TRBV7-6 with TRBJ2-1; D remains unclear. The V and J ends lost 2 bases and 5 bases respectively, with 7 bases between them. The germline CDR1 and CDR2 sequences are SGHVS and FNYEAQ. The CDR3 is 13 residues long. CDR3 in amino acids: CASSLSLDNEQFF. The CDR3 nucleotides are TGTGCCAGCAGCTTAAGCCTAGACAATGAGCAGTTCTTC.

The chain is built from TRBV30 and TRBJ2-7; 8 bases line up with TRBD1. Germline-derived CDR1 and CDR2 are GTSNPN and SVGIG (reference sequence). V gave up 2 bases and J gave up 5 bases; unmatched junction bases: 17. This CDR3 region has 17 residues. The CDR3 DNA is TGTGCCTGGAGTACAATGAGGGTCCGGACAGGGAATAACGAGCAGTACTTC. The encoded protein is CAWSTMRVRTGNNEQYF.

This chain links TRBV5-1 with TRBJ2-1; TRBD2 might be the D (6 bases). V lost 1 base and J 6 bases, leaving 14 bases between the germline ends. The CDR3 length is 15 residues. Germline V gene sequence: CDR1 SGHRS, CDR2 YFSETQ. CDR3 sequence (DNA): TGCGCCAGCAGCTTGACGACTAGAGGGGCCAATGAGCAGTTCTTC. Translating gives CASSLTTRGANEQFF.

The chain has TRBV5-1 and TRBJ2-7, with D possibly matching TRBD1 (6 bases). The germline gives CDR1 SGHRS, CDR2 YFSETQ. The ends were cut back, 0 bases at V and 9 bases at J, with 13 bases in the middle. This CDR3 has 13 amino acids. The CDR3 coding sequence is TGCGCCAGCAGCTTGGATACAGGGAGTCCGCAGTACTTC. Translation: CASSLDTGSPQYF.

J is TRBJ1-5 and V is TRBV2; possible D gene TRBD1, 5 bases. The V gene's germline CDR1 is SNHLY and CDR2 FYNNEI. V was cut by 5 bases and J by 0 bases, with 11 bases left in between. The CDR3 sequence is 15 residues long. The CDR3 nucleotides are TGTGCCAGCAGTTTGTCGACAGATAGCAATCAGCCCCAGCATTTT. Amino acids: CASSLSTDSNQPQHF.